Listed below are T cell receptor beta chains from one sample, sequenced in a study of regulatory T cells in long-lasting Graves disease. From the multiplex PCR reads, TCRdb called clonotypes with MiXCR, one entry per CDR3 protein. The table has 400,000 to 650,000 distinct CDR3 sequences, about 15% seen once. This same sample was also part of a study on T cells in Graves' hyperthyroidism and ophthalmopathy.

Sequencing used peripheral blood mononuclear cells (PBMCs), obtained at new diagnosis, from a patient treated with antithyroid drugs. The origin of the receptors is a woman aged 35 to 59 with Graves disease. Both conserved end residues are part of each CDR3. A D gene is named only where the DNA matches it firmly. Clone size is stated in some rows and not others, as once, few, many or a class when expanded.

d_gene: .; v_gene: TRBV19; abundance: .; j_gene: TRBJ1-3; CDR3aa: CASSTAGALSGNTIYF; CDR3nt: TGTGCCAGTAGTACCGCAGGGGCGCTATCTGGAAACACCATATATTTT
d_gene: .; v_gene: TRBV6-2/TRBV6-3; abundance: few; j_gene: TRBJ1-1; CDR3aa: CASSRDPGSEAFF; CDR3nt: TGTGCCAGCAGCCGGGACCCCGGGTCTGAAGCTTTCTTT
d_gene: .; v_gene: TRBV5-6; abundance: .; j_gene: TRBJ1-3; CDR3aa: CASSLVAYSGNTIYF; CDR3nt: TGTGCCAGCAGCTTGGTGGCGTACTCTGGAAACACCATATATTTT
d_gene: .; v_gene: TRBV11-2; abundance: many; j_gene: TRBJ1-2; CDR3aa: CASSPELGEGGYGYTF; CDR3nt: TGTGCCAGCAGCCCAGAACTAGGGGAAGGTGGCTATGGCTACACCTTC
d_gene: .; v_gene: TRBV9; abundance: many; j_gene: TRBJ1-1; CDR3aa: CASSVGPINTEAFF; CDR3nt: TGTGCCAGCAGCGTAGGGCCTATAAACACTGAAGCTTTCTTT
d_gene: .; v_gene: TRBV9; abundance: few; j_gene: TRBJ1-3; CDR3aa: CASSVEDDTIYF; CDR3nt: TGTGCCAGCAGCGTAGAGGACGACACCATATATTTT
d_gene: .; v_gene: TRBV20-1; abundance: many; j_gene: TRBJ2-7; CDR3aa: CSASGGSSYEQYF; CDR3nt: TGCAGTGCTAGTGGGGGGAGCTCCTACGAGCAGTACTTC
d_gene: .; v_gene: TRBV7-9; abundance: .; j_gene: TRBJ2-5; CDR3aa: CASSLSWDKEETQYF; CDR3nt: TGTGCCAGCAGCCTTTCCTGGGACAAGGAAGAGACCCAGTACTTC
d_gene: TRBD2; v_gene: TRBV6-1; abundance: many; j_gene: TRBJ2-7; CDR3aa: CASRRLAGGIYEQYF; CDR3nt: TGTGCCAGCAGACGACTAGCGGGGGGGATCTACGAGCAGTACTTC
d_gene: .; v_gene: TRBV3-1; abundance: many; j_gene: TRBJ1-1; CDR3aa: CASSQPTGRSYTEAFF; CDR3nt: TGTGCCAGCAGCCAACCGACCGGACGATCGTACACTGAAGCTTTCTTT
d_gene: .; v_gene: TRBV12-3/TRBV12-4; abundance: few; j_gene: TRBJ2-7; CDR3aa: CASSGDHSYEQYF; CDR3nt: TGTGCCAGCTCGGGGGACCATTCCTACGAGCAGTACTTC
d_gene: .; v_gene: TRBV5-8; abundance: .; j_gene: TRBJ1-2; CDR3aa: CASSLSEGDGNYGYTF; CDR3nt: TGTGCCAGCAGCCTCTCTGAAGGGGATGGTAACTATGGCTACACCTTC
d_gene: .; v_gene: TRBV28; abundance: .; j_gene: TRBJ1-5; CDR3aa: CASSFSVGGGQPQHF; CDR3nt: TGTGCCAGCAGTTTTAGTGTGGGGGGCGGTCAGCCCCAGCATTTT
d_gene: .; v_gene: TRBV5-1; abundance: few; j_gene: TRBJ1-2; CDR3aa: CASSSRGTGAGGYTF; CDR3nt: TGCGCCAGCAGCTCCAGGGGCACGGGGGCCGGTGGCTACACCTTC
d_gene: .; v_gene: TRBV11-3; abundance: .; j_gene: TRBJ2-2; CDR3aa: CASSPSHILTGELFF; CDR3nt: TGTGCCAGCAGTCCTTCCCACATCTTAACCGGGGAGCTGTTTTTT
d_gene: .; v_gene: TRBV12-3/TRBV12-4; abundance: .; j_gene: TRBJ1-4; CDR3aa: CASSRGPESLIF; CDR3nt: TGTGCCAGCAGCCGCGGCCCGGAATCACTTATTTTT
d_gene: .; v_gene: TRBV10-3; abundance: many; j_gene: TRBJ1-2; CDR3aa: CAISSEQIYGYTF; CDR3nt: TGTGCCATCAGCTCGGAGCAGATATATGGCTACACCTTC
d_gene: .; v_gene: TRBV6-5; abundance: .; j_gene: TRBJ2-4; CDR3aa: CASSYGRRTDLAKNIQYF; CDR3nt: TGTGCCAGCAGTTATGGGAGAAGGACAGACCTAGCCAAAAACATTCAGTACTTC
d_gene: .; v_gene: TRBV11-2; abundance: many; j_gene: TRBJ1-1; CDR3aa: CASSLGGRMNTEAFF; CDR3nt: TGTGCCAGCAGCTTAGGGGGCCGCATGAACACTGAAGCTTTCTTT
d_gene: .; v_gene: TRBV18; abundance: .; j_gene: TRBJ2-2; CDR3aa: CASSLQGQPNTGELFF; CDR3nt: TGTGCCAGCTCACTACAAGGACAGCCTAACACCGGGGAGCTGTTTTTT
d_gene: .; v_gene: TRBV7-6; abundance: many; j_gene: TRBJ1-1; CDR3aa: CASSLDPRDTEAFF; CDR3nt: TGTGCCAGCAGCTTAGACCCAAGGGACACTGAAGCTTTCTTT
d_gene: .; v_gene: TRBV27; abundance: few; j_gene: TRBJ1-5; CDR3aa: CASSLSVDQPQHF; CDR3nt: TGTGCCAGCAGTTTATCGGTTGATCAGCCCCAGCATTTT
d_gene: TRBD2; v_gene: TRBV20-1; abundance: many; j_gene: TRBJ2-5; CDR3aa: CSARDLGRLYGGGQETQYF; CDR3nt: TGCAGTGCTAGAGATTTGGGCAGACTTTACGGGGGGGGACAAGAGACCCAGTACTTC
d_gene: TRBD1; v_gene: TRBV3-1; abundance: .; j_gene: TRBJ2-4; CDR3aa: CASSQGQGAGNIQYF; CDR3nt: TGTGCCAGCAGCCAAGGACAGGGGGCAGGAAACATTCAGTACTTC
d_gene: .; v_gene: TRBV2; abundance: many; j_gene: TRBJ2-7; CDR3aa: CASSESAYEQYF; CDR3nt: TGTGCCAGCAGTGAATCGGCCTACGAGCAGTACTTC
d_gene: TRBD2; v_gene: TRBV20-1; abundance: many; j_gene: TRBJ2-1; CDR3aa: CSGGSLGGYGEQFF; CDR3nt: TGCAGTGGGGGTTCCCTGGGGGGGTACGGTGAGCAGTTCTTC
d_gene: .; v_gene: TRBV6-1; abundance: few; j_gene: TRBJ1-2; CDR3aa: CASGVGANYGYTF; CDR3nt: TGTGCCAGCGGGGTCGGGGCTAACTATGGCTACACCTTC
d_gene: TRBD1; v_gene: TRBV3-1; abundance: few; j_gene: TRBJ2-1; CDR3aa: CASSLATLSGTGVISGDEQFF; CDR3nt: TGTGCCAGCAGCCTTGCCACTCTTTCCGGGACAGGGGTTATTTCGGGCGATGAGCAGTTCTTC
d_gene: .; v_gene: TRBV12-3/TRBV12-4; abundance: few; j_gene: TRBJ2-5; CDR3aa: CASSSYTETQYF; CDR3nt: TGTGCCAGCAGTTCCTATACCGAGACCCAGTACTTC
d_gene: TRBD2; v_gene: TRBV3-1; abundance: .; j_gene: TRBJ2-3; CDR3aa: CASSHYSGGDTDTQYF; CDR3nt: TGTGCCAGCAGCCATTATAGCGGGGGGGACACAGATACGCAGTATTTT
d_gene: .; v_gene: TRBV2; abundance: many; j_gene: TRBJ2-2; CDR3aa: CASIPLWENTGELFF; CDR3nt: TGTGCCAGCATTCCCCTATGGGAGAACACCGGGGAGCTGTTTTTT
d_gene: TRBD2; v_gene: TRBV6-1; abundance: few; j_gene: TRBJ2-3; CDR3aa: CATNQIGGAAKTQYF; CDR3nt: TGTGCCACCAACCAAATCGGGGGGGCAGCTAAGACGCAGTATTTT
d_gene: .; v_gene: TRBV5-1; abundance: .; j_gene: TRBJ2-5; CDR3aa: CASSFKQGETQYF; CDR3nt: TGCGCCAGCAGCTTCAAACAGGGAGAGACCCAGTACTTC
d_gene: TRBD1; v_gene: TRBV11-2; abundance: .; j_gene: TRBJ1-2; CDR3aa: CAGSWGRQGRDGANYGYTF; CDR3nt: TGTGCCGGCAGCTGGGGACGACAGGGAAGGGACGGGGCTAACTATGGCTACACCTTC
d_gene: .; v_gene: TRBV12-3/TRBV12-4; abundance: .; j_gene: TRBJ2-6; CDR3aa: CASIQGSGANVLTF; CDR3nt: TGTGCCAGCATCCAGGGCTCTGGGGCCAACGTCCTGACTTTC
d_gene: .; v_gene: TRBV15; abundance: .; j_gene: TRBJ2-3; CDR3aa: CATSLRRSSSITDTQYF; CDR3nt: TGTGCCACCAGCCTTCGAAGGTCCTCCTCTATCACAGATACGCAGTATTTT
d_gene: .; v_gene: TRBV12-3/TRBV12-4; abundance: many; j_gene: TRBJ1-2; CDR3aa: CASSRLNYGYTF; CDR3nt: TGTGCCAGCAGTCGACTAAACTATGGCTACACCTTC
d_gene: TRBD1; v_gene: TRBV7-3; abundance: many; j_gene: TRBJ1-2; CDR3aa: CASSADRGGGGYTF; CDR3nt: TGTGCCAGCAGCGCCGACAGGGGAGGTGGTGGCTACACCTTC
d_gene: .; v_gene: TRBV2; abundance: .; j_gene: TRBJ1-5; CDR3aa: CASSEARGHLNQPQHF; CDR3nt: TGTGCCAGCAGTGAAGCCAGGGGCCACCTCAATCAGCCCCAGCATTTT
d_gene: .; v_gene: TRBV10-3; abundance: .; j_gene: TRBJ2-3; CDR3aa: CAISTGASTDTQYF; CDR3nt: TGTGCCATCAGTACGGGGGCCAGCACAGATACGCAGTATTTT
d_gene: TRBD2; v_gene: TRBV27; abundance: few; j_gene: TRBJ2-5; CDR3aa: CASSRGTSGGETQYF; CDR3nt: TGTGCCAGCAGTAGAGGGACTAGCGGGGGAGAGACCCAGTACTTC
d_gene: TRBD1; v_gene: TRBV7-8; abundance: many; j_gene: TRBJ1-5; CDR3aa: CASSLGEGAYSNQPQHF; CDR3nt: TGTGCCAGCAGCTTGGGGGAGGGGGCATATAGCAATCAGCCCCAGCATTTT
d_gene: TRBD2; v_gene: TRBV5-1; abundance: many; j_gene: TRBJ2-1; CDR3aa: CASSPAGGTNNEQFF; CDR3nt: TGCGCCAGCAGCCCAGCGGGGGGAACAAACAATGAGCAGTTCTTC
d_gene: .; v_gene: TRBV5-1; abundance: .; j_gene: TRBJ2-3; CDR3aa: CASSLWDTSTDTQYF; CDR3nt: TGCGCCAGCAGCTTGTGGGACACGAGCACAGATACGCAGTATTTT
d_gene: .; v_gene: TRBV20-1; abundance: many; j_gene: TRBJ1-4; CDR3aa: CSARPQGTTNEKLFF; CDR3nt: TGCAGTGCCAGGCCTCAGGGGACAACTAATGAAAAACTGTTTTTT